This is a list of T cell receptor beta chains from one sample in a study of multiple sclerosis patients with progressive multifocal leukoencephalopathy. The assay was immunoSEQ multiplex PCR, and TCRdb's table has in-frame clones only and misses some. The sample has some 30,000 clones, 85% to 90% seen once; the top ten hold less than 1.6%. The sample consisted of PBMCs, taken from a patient treated with natalizumab. The receptors shown here come from a human donor with multiple sclerosis. Each CDR3 is given with its conserved first and last residue. D genes are given only for firm matches. Expanded clones get a size class; other rows say once, few or many, or leave the size out.

J,D,size,V,DNA,CDR3
TRBJ2-7,TRBD1,.,TRBV30,TGTGCCTGGAAAGCAGGGGGCTACGAGCAGTACTTC,CAWKAGGYEQYF
TRBJ2-5,.,.,TRBV28,TGTGCCAGCAGTTTATCGACGGAGCAGTACTTC,CASSLSTEQYF
TRBJ2-5,.,.,TRBV5-6,TGTGCCAGCAGCTTTCCGCAGCACGGGGAGACCCAGTACTTC,CASSFPQHGETQYF
TRBJ1-5,.,few,TRBV28,TGTGCCAGCAGTTCAGGGTACACCCTTACCTCGGCCCAGCATTTT,CASSSGYTLTSAQHF
TRBJ1-2,TRBD1,.,TRBV29-1,TGCAGCGTCACCCGACAGGGGCTAGGCTACACCTTC,CSVTRQGLGYTF
TRBJ2-5,.,once,TRBV7-2,TGTGCCAGCAGCTATGGGGTCGAAGGAGAGACCCAGTACTTC,CASSYGVEGETQYF
TRBJ2-1,.,once,TRBV29-1,TGCAGCGTTGAAGTCTACGGACAGGGGAGTAGCGGGACCTACAATGAGCAGTTCTTC,CSVEVYGQGSSGTYNEQFF
TRBJ2-3,TRBD2,.,TRBV2,TGTGCCAGCAGTGAAGGACTAGCGGGAGGTACGCAGTATTTT,CASSEGLAGGTQYF
TRBJ1-3,.,.,TRBV7-8,TGTGCCAGCAGCTTAGCCGGGACATCCTCTGGAAACACCATATATTTT,CASSLAGTSSGNTIYF
TRBJ2-7,.,.,TRBV6-1,TGTGCGGCTGGGCTAGGCCGGAACGAGCAGTACTTC,CAAGLGRNEQYF
TRBJ1-5,.,.,TRBV29-1,TGCAGCGCCCGGATGGGGGATGATCAGCCCCAGCATTTT,CSARMGDDQPQHF
TRBJ2-1,.,.,TRBV29-1,TGCAGCGTTGATAGACCAAGGGGTGTAGCTTCGCGCGATGAGCAGTTCTTC,CSVDRPRGVASRDEQFF
TRBJ1-1,.,.,TRBV29-1,TGCAGCGTTGTGGGGAACATGAACACTGAAGCTTTCTTT,CSVVGNMNTEAFF
TRBJ1-2,.,.,TRBV4-3,TGCGCCAGCAGCCAAGATCAGGGGAGAGGCTACACCTTC,CASSQDQGRGYTF
TRBJ2-2,.,.,TRBV7-2,TGTGCCAGCAGCTTAAGAAACACCGGGGAGCCGTTTTTT,CASSLRNTGEPFF
TRBJ2-3,.,.,TRBV6-5,TGTGCCAGCAGGTCTAGCACAGATACGCAGTATTTT,CASRSSTDTQYF
TRBJ1-1,TRBD1,.,TRBV29-1,TGCAGCGTTCTGACAGGGGAATGGGGCACTGAAGCTTTCTTT,CSVLTGEWGTEAFF
TRBJ1-1,.,.,TRBV20-1,TGCAGTGCTAAGGGAGATGGTGAAGCTTTCTTT,CSAKGDGEAFF